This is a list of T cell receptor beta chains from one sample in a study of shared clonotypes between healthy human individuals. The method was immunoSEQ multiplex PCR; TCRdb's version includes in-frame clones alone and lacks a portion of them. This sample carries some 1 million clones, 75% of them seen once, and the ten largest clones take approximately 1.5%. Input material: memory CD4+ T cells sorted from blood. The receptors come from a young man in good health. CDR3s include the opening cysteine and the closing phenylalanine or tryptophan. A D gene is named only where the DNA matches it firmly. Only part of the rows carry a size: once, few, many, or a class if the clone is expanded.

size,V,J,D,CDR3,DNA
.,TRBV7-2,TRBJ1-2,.,CASSLGRSSEGYTF,TGTGCCAGCAGCTTAGGCAGGAGTAGCGAGGGCTACACCTTC
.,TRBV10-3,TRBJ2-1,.,CAISEIRGAEQFF,TGTGCCATCAGTGAGATTCGGGGGGCTGAGCAGTTCTTC
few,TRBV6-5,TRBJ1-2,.,CASLPGFGFSHGYTF,TGTGCCAGCCTACCTGGGTTTGGATTTAGTCATGGCTACACCTTC
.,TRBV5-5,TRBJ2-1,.,CASSLSPGAYNEQFF,TGTGCCAGCAGCTTGTCGCCAGGGGCGTACAATGAGCAGTTCTTC
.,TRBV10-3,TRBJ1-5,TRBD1,CAAQGGPNQPQHF,TGTGCCGCCCAGGGGGGACCTAATCAGCCCCAGCATTTT
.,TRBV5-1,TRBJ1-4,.,CASSPRTLGANEKLFF,TGCGCCAGCAGCCCAAGGACACTGGGGGCTAATGAAAAACTGTTTTTT
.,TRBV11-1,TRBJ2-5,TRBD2,CASSWERGGPAETQYF,TGTGCCAGCAGCTGGGAGCGGGGGGGCCCCGCGGAGACCCAGTACTTC
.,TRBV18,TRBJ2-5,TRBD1,CASSTQGLETQYF,TGTGCCAGCTCCACACAGGGGCTAGAGACCCAGTACTTC
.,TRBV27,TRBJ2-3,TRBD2,CASSLFPSGRHSTDTQYF,TGTGCCAGCAGTTTATTTCCTAGCGGGAGGCATAGCACAGATACGCAGTATTTT
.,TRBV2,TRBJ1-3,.,CASSEDSLSGNTIYF,TGTGCCAGCAGTGAGGACTCTCTCTCTGGAAACACCATATATTTT
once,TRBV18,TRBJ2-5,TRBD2,CASSPTSGGGQETQYF,TGTGCCAGCTCGCCGACTAGCGGGGGAGGCCAAGAGACCCAGTACTTC
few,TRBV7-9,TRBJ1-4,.,CASSPTDRELFF,TGTGCCAGCAGCCCCACGGACCGTGAACTGTTTTTT
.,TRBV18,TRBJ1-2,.,CASSPEGPYGYTF,TGTGCCAGCTCACCAGAGGGTCCGTATGGCTACACCTTC
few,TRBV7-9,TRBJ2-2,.,CASSPVRGELFF,TGTGCCAGCAGCCCCGTCAGAGGGGAGCTGTTTTTT
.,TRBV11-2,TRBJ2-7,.,CASSLDWGGGQYF,TGTGCCAGCAGCTTAGATTGGGGGGGCGGGCAGTACTTC
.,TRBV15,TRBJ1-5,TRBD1,CATSRDKRTGGGQPQHF,TGTGCCACCAGCAGAGATAAGAGGACAGGGGGCGGACAGCCCCAGCATTTT
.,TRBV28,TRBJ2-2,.,CASSSYLSANTGELFF,TGTGCCAGCAGTTCTTACCTTAGCGCGAACACCGGGGAGCTGTTTTTT
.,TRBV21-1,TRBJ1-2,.,CASSKILGLETFGYTF,TGTGCCAGCAGCAAAATTTTGGGGCTTGAAACGTTTGGCTACACCTTC
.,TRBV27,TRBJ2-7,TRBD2,CASSLKTSGFYEQYF,TGTGCCAGCAGTTTGAAAACTAGCGGGTTCTATGAGCAGTACTTC
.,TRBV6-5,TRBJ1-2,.,CASSPGRGGFYGYTF,TGTGCCAGCAGTCCAGGGCGAGGGGGATTCTATGGCTACACCTTC
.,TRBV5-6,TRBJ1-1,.,CASSLVRWENTEAFF,TGTGCCAGCAGCTTGGTGCGGTGGGAGAACACTGAAGCTTTCTTT
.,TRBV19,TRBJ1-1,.,CASSLGAYSYTEAFF,TGTGCCAGTAGTCTCGGGGCCTACAGTTACACTGAAGCTTTCTTT
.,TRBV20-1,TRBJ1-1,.,CSLVKNTEAFF,TGCAGCTTAGTAAAAAACACTGAAGCTTTCTTT
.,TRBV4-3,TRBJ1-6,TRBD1,CASSQGGQVNSPLHF,TGCGCCAGCAGCCAAGGGGGACAGGTCAATTCACCCCTCCACTTT
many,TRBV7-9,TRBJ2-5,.,CASSLSDWQETQYF,TGTGCCAGCAGCCTCTCGGACTGGCAAGAGACCCAGTACTTC
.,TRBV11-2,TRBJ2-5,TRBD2,CASTPTSGEETQYF,TGTGCCAGCACCCCTACTAGCGGGGAAGAGACCCAGTACTTC